A single sample is the source of the 30 T cell receptor beta chains below, sequenced in a study of shared clonotypes between healthy human individuals. Produced via immunoSEQ multiplex PCR; TCRdb's table is partial and in-frame only. The sample has about 480,000 clones, 60% to 80% seen once. The sequenced sample was PBMCs. The receptors derive from a middle-aged woman in good health. Some clones in this sample may be carry-over from other donors' samples.

The genes are TRBV5-1 and TRBJ1-1, with TRBD1 matching 8 bases. V shed 4 bases, J shed 1 base, and the junction held 9 bases outside the gene matches. CDR3 length: 16 amino acids. Germline V gene lookup returns CDR1 SGHRS and CDR2 YFSETQ. CDR3 bases: TGCGCCAGCAGCGCCGGGACAGGCGGTACGAACACTGAAGCTTTCTTT. Translating it yields CASSAGTGGTNTEAFF.

The V and J genes are TRBV5-1 and TRBJ1-1; D unresolved. CDR3 length equals 15 residues. V was pared by 3 bases and J by 4 bases, with 16 bases between. Germline CDR1 reads SGHRS; CDR2 reads YFSETQ. The CDR3 sequence: CASSSRGGRGTEAFF. CDR3 nucleotide sequence: TGCGCCAGCAGCTCCCGTGGAGGGAGAGGCACTGAAGCTTTCTTT.

The chain couples TRBV19 to TRBJ2-6; D is unclear. Germline CDR1 reads LNHDA; CDR2 reads SQIVND (reference sequence). CDR3 length equals 14 residues. V was pared by 3 bases and J by 1 base, with 4 bases between. Here the CDR3 reads CASSMGSGANVLTF. The CDR3 DNA reads TGTGCCAGTAGTATGGGTTCTGGGGCCAACGTCCTGACTTTC.

The V and J genes are TRBV6-6 and TRBJ2-3, with D unclear. Germline CDR1 and CDR2: MNHNY and SVGAGI (reference sequence). The CDR3 length is 15 residues. The V end lost 1 base, the J end lost 2 bases, and 10 bases lay between the germline ends. The CDR3 loop is CASSYYFSDTDTQYF. The DNA of the CDR3 is TGTGCCAGCAGTTACTACTTCTCAGACACAGATACGCAGTATTTT.

The rearrangement joins TRBV10-3 to TRBJ1-1; perhaps TRBD1 as D (5 bases). The ends were cut back, 6 bases at V and 2 bases at J, with 19 bases in the middle. CDR1 and CDR2 from the germline V gene are ENHRY and SYGVKD. This CDR3 contains 16 residues. CDR3 coding DNA: TGTGCCATCAGGTTGGATACAGGCAGCCGAAACACTGAAGCTTTCTTT. It is translated as CAIRLDTGSRNTEAFF.

The gene calls are TRBV7-2 and TRBJ2-7; D may correspond to TRBD1 or TRBD2 (5 bases each). The germline V gene encodes CDR1 SGHTA and CDR2 FQGNSA. The CDR3 consists of 15 residues. The germline V and J ends were trimmed by 5 bases and 0 bases, with 14 bases remaining between them. DNA for the CDR3: TGTGCCAGCAGCCAAGACCCAGGGAGCTCCTACGAGCAGTACTTC. Protein product: CASSQDPGSSYEQYF.

This rearrangement joins TRBV27 to TRBJ2-5, with 9 positions matching TRBD2. Germline V lookup: CDR1 MNHEY, CDR2 SMNVEV (reference sequence). This CDR3 contains 15 residues. The J segment lost 5 bases and the V segment lost 1 base, leaving 5 bases of the junction unmatched. CDR3 DNA sequence: TGTGCCAGCAGTTTATTAGCGGGAGTAGTGGAGACCCAGTACTTC. Its translation is CASSLLAGVVETQYF.

The rearrangement uses TRBV7-2 and TRBJ1-5; 8 bases map to TRBD1. The length of the CDR3 is 14 residues. V shed 3 bases, J shed 2 bases, and the junction held 0 bases outside the gene matches. Germline CDR1 is SGHTA and CDR2 is FQGNSA. The CDR3 region has the DNA TGTGCCAGCAGCTTGACAGGGGGCAATCAGCCCCAGCATTTT. Translated: CASSLTGGNQPQHF.

The J gene is TRBJ2-7, the V gene TRBV10-2; 7 nucleotides match TRBD1. Germline CDR1 and CDR2: WSHSY and SAAADI. There are 13 residues in the CDR3. V gave up 7 bases and J gave up 3 bases; unmatched junction bases: 6. CDR3 sequence (DNA): TGCGCCAGCAAGGGGGCAGGCTTCTACGAGCAGTACTTC. Its protein is CASKGAGFYEQYF.

This chain uses TRBV11-3 with TRBJ2-2; 7 nucleotides line up with TRBD1. This CDR3 contains 16 residues. Trimming took 2 bases from V and 0 from J; bases not matched to a gene: 3. From germline, CDR1 is SGHNT and CDR2 YENEEA. The CDR3, as DNA: TGTGCCAGCAGCTTAATGGGACAGACGAACACCGGGGAGCTGTTTTTT. It specifies CASSLMGQTNTGELFF.

J is TRBJ2-3 and V is TRBV25-1; D not certain. Germline assignment: CDR1 MGHDK and CDR2 SYGVNS. The CDR3 contains 10 residues. Trimming removed 11 bases at V and 14 bases at J, with 17 bases between. Written as DNA, the CDR3 is TGTGCCTGCCGACCGTCCCCGGGGTATTTT. Translation: CACRPSPGYF.

A word on this clone: A much bigger clone sits one base away, suggesting this may be a read error. The chain carries TRBV10-2 and TRBJ2-1, with 13 bases fitting TRBD2. Germline V lookup: CDR1 WSHSY, CDR2 SAAADI. Trimming took 6 bases from V and 6 from J; bases not matched to a gene: 17. The length of the CDR3 is 19 residues. The CDR3, as DNA: TGCGCCAGCAGCGCCGGGACAGGGTTGACTAGCGGGAGGTTCAATGAGCAGTTCTTC. Translated: CASSAGTGLTSGRFNEQFF.

The V gene is TRBV21-1, the J gene TRBJ2-7; the table assigns TRBD2, which was not confirmed against the DNA. TRBV21-1 constitutes a pseudogene. The CDR3 runs to 16 residues. This CDR3 reads CASSKERPAGTYEQYF. For the CDR3, the DNA is TGTGCCAGCAGCAAAGAGAGGCCAGCGGGGACCTACGAGCAGTACTTC.

This chain joins TRBV28 and TRBJ1-2; 7 positions agree with TRBD1. CDR1 and CDR2 (germline): MDHEN, SYDVKM. This CDR3 comprises 16 residues. With 3 bases clipped from V and 4 bases from J, the junction kept 11 bases outside the gene matches. The CDR3 DNA sequence: TGTGCCAGCAGTTTCCCCCCCGGACAGGCGTTCTATGGCTACACCTTC. Its translation is CASSFPPGQAFYGYTF.

The genes are TRBV10-3 and TRBJ1-2; 10 bases are a match to TRBD1. Germline trimming cut 10 bases from V and 0 bases from J; bases unmatched to any gene: 2. The germline V gene has CDR1 ENHRY and CDR2 SYGVKD. The CDR3 spans 13 residues. The CDR3 nucleotides read TGTGCCACGGACAGGGGGGCTAACTATGGCTACACCTTC. Protein product: CATDRGANYGYTF.

This clone came up many times. In the same sample, other DNA sequences code for this CDR3. This chain uses TRBV10-1 with TRBJ2-2; 10 nucleotides match TRBD1. From germline, CDR1 is WNHNN and CDR2 SYGVQD (reference sequence). Trimming cost V 8 bases and J 7 bases; bases outside gene matches: 4. The CDR3 extends over 13 amino acids. In nucleotides, the CDR3 is TGCGCCAGCCAGACAGGGGGCGGCGGGGAGCTGTTTTTT. Protein: CASQTGGGGELFF.

The chain combines TRBV7-9 with TRBJ2-1, with D possibly being TRBD2 (6 bases). The CDR3 has 14 residues. With 5 bases removed from V and 10 bases from J, the gap between germline ends came to 18 bases. Germline V gene lookup returns CDR1 SEHNR and CDR2 FQNEAQ (reference sequence). This chain's CDR3 is CASSHRAGRGEQFF. CDR3 sequence (DNA): TGTGCCAGCAGCCACCGGGCGGGGAGAGGAGAGCAGTTCTTC. The full variable domain, rest sourced from reference TRBV7-9 and TRBJ2-1, is DTGVSQNPRHKITKRGQNVTFRCDPISEHNRLYWYRQTLGQGPEFLTYFQNEAQLEKSRLLSDRFSAERPKGSFSTLEIQRTEQGDSAMYLCASSHRAGRGEQFFGPGTRLTVL.

This chain links TRBV19 with TRBJ1-5; D call uncertain. The CDR3 has 14 amino acids. Germline assignment: CDR1 LNHDA and CDR2 SQIVND (reference sequence). The ends were cut back, 5 bases at V and 3 bases at J, with 11 bases in the middle. CDR3 bases: TGTGCCAGTAGTTTTACCGGGGACAATCAGCCCCAGCATTTT. Amino acids: CASSFTGDNQPQHF.

The chain recombines TRBV29-1 with TRBJ2-1; no definite D call. V lost 7 bases and J 5 bases, leaving 9 bases between the germline ends. Germline CDR1 reads SQVTM; CDR2 reads ANQGSEA. The CDR3 spans 11 residues. Here the CDR3 DNA reads TGCAGCGCCGGACGGGACAATGAGCAGTTCTTC. Protein: CSAGRDNEQFF.

The rearrangement joins TRBV5-4 to TRBJ1-4, with D perhaps TRBD1 (5 bases). CDR3 length: 17 residues. Germline V gene data show CDR1 as SGHNT and CDR2 as YYREEE (reference sequence). The V end lost 0 bases, the J end lost 7 bases, and 19 bases lay between the germline ends. CDR3 amino acids: CASSLASTGARGEKLFF. CDR3 in DNA: TGTGCCAGCAGCTTGGCCAGTACCGGGGCCCGGGGTGAAAAACTGTTTTTT.

CDR3 amino acids: CASSLSRYLGEQYF. CDR3 sequence (DNA): TGTGCCAGCAGTCTGTCCCGTTATTTAGGGGAGCAGTACTTC. The chain is built from TRBV28 and TRBJ2-7; the D is unclear. The CDR3 runs 14 residues. Germline assignment: CDR1 MDHEN and CDR2 SYDVKM. The V end lost 5 bases, the J end lost 7 bases, and 18 bases lay between the germline ends.

In its sample, this clone was seen many times. This chain connects TRBV2 to TRBJ1-4, with 10 bases aligning to TRBD1. Germline CDR1 SNHLY, CDR2 FYNNEI. Trimming took 4 bases from V and 16 from J; bases not matched to a gene: 12. The CDR3 loop spans 14 amino acids. CDR3 protein: CASSADTGTGERFF. The CDR3 DNA follows: TGTGCCAGCAGTGCCGACACCGGGACAGGGGAGAGGTTTTTT.

This clone was picked up many times. This chain connects TRBV19 to TRBJ1-1; possibly TRBD1 for D (6 bases). This CDR3 is built from 15 residues. V was cut by 4 bases and J by 5 bases, with 17 bases left in between. The germline CDR1 and CDR2 sequences are LNHDA and SQIVND (reference sequence). This CDR3 is CASSKGGWSWTEAFF. CDR3 DNA: TGTGCCAGTAGTAAGGGGGGGTGGTCGTGGACTGAAGCTTTCTTT.

J is TRBJ2-1 and V is TRBV7-8; weak D call: TRBD1 (6 bases). Germline-derived CDR1 and CDR2 are SGHVS and FQNEAQ. V gave up 5 bases and J gave up 8 bases, with 28 bases separating them. This CDR3 is built from 18 residues. The CDR3 DNA sequence: TGTGCCAGCAGCCCCGGCAGGGGCATTAGACTGGGGATGGATGAGCAGTTCTTC. This sequence encodes CASSPGRGIRLGMDEQFF.

This clone occurred once. This chain joins TRBV6-1 and TRBJ1-5; TRBD1 is a possible D gene (6 bases). The CDR3 runs 16 residues. V dropped 0 bases and J dropped 4 bases, with 13 bases sitting between them. CDR1 is MNHNS and CDR2 is SASEGT in the germline V gene. The CDR3: CASSEATGLGNQPQHF. The CDR3, as DNA: TGTGCCAGCAGTGAAGCTACAGGGCTGGGAAATCAGCCCCAGCATTTT.

The chain joins TRBV4-1 to TRBJ2-7; no reliable D call. CDR1 is MGHRA, CDR2 YSYEKL, per germline. V was cut by 1 base and J by 4 bases, with 20 bases left in between. The CDR3 totals 17 residues. This chain's CDR3 is CASSQVRFGLGFYEQYF. The CDR3 coding sequence is TGCGCCAGCAGCCAAGTTAGATTTGGATTAGGGTTTTACGAGCAGTACTTC.

V is TRBV7-9 and J is TRBJ2-5; possibly TRBD1 or TRBD2 for D (5 bases each). The DNA end is more similar to TRBJ2-7, so the J call may be wrong. Per germline, CDR1 SEHNR and CDR2 FQNEAQ (reference sequence). This CDR3 comprises 17 residues. The CDR3: CASSTLYVGETSYEQYF. The DNA for the CDR3 is TGTGCCAGCAGCACACTATATGTGGGGGAGACCTCCTACGAGCAGTACTTC.

About this clone itself: Other DNA sequences from this sample encode an identical CDR3 as well. CDR3 nucleotides: TGTGCCAGCAGCGATAGCGGGAGAGGCACCGGGGAGCTGTTTTTT. Translation gives CASSDSGRGTGELFF. This chain uses TRBV6-4 with TRBJ2-2, with TRBD2 identical over 9 bases. Germline V gives CDR1 MRHNA, CDR2 SNTAGT. The ends lost 6 bases at V and 4 bases at J; junction bases unmatched: 6. The CDR3 is 15 residues long.

As concerns this clone: A much larger clone lies one base from this, so it may be a read error. The chain couples TRBV5-4 to TRBJ2-1; D may be TRBD2 (5 bases). The CDR3 is 14 residues long. In germline, CDR1 is SGHNT, CDR2 YYREEE (reference sequence). Written as DNA, the CDR3 is TGTGCCAGCAGCTCCGGAACCATCCGGGATGAGCAGCTCTTC. This encodes CASSSGTIRDEQLF.

The gene calls are TRBV7-6 and TRBJ1-3; 9 nucleotides line up with TRBD1. This CDR3 region has 16 residues. After removal of 3 bases from V and 3 bases from J, the junction contained 6 bases not matched to a gene. Germline V CDR1 and CDR2: SGHVS, FNYEAQ. The CDR3 sequence: CASSLRQGGVGNTIYF. CDR3 DNA: TGTGCCAGCAGCTTGCGACAGGGGGGAGTTGGAAACACCATATATTTT.